The rows below give T cell receptor beta chains drawn from one sample of a study of blood T cell repertoires in COVID-19. Profiled with immunoSEQ multiplex PCR; TCRdb holds only in-frame clones, not every one. This sample has 52,000 or so clones, with around 86% found just once. Input material: peripheral blood. These receptors came from a man of 80 years or more with acute or convalescent COVID-19. The conserved cysteine and the conserved F or W are not part of the CDR3 here. Fields, in order: CDR3 length, V gene, clone size, CDR3 protein. Only part of the rows carry a size: once, few, many, or a class if the clone is expanded.

13	TRBV5-1	-	ASSPTAGDRQPQH
13	TRBV6-2/TRBV6-3	-	ASINSGTRQETQY
16	TRBV5-1	-	ASSSTSGGASSGDTQY
13	TRBV27	-	ASSSPGQIKNIQY
13	TRBV6-5	once	ASSSGRGRNYEQY
14	TRBV6-6	-	ASRPPRDRDYNEQF
13	TRBV9	-	ASNSGTTNTGELF
12	TRBV5-8	-	ASSFPAGAGTQY
13	TRBV6-5	-	ASRLTGSVDSPLH
17	TRBV9	-	ASSAGLAGGRIPTDTQY
10	TRBV3-1/TRBV3-2	-	ASSQLNGELF
12	TRBV19	-	ASSVQGGNSPLH
13	TRBV5-1	-	ASRTELTGGNEQF
12	TRBV9	-	ASSVLVSADTQY
14	TRBV10-3	once	AISESGQGLNTEAF
12	TRBV6-1	-	ASSELYSNQPQH
12	TRBV6-2/TRBV6-3	-	ASSSGHLNTEAF
14	TRBV7-8	-	ASSLAQGAGGTEAF
15	TRBV5-8	once	ASSSQGFGGSTDTQY
16	TRBV3-1/TRBV3-2	-	ASSQGPSGGTNTGELF
16	TRBV5-1	-	ASSSRWDRTTPNYGYT
13	TRBV6-5	-	ASSFGDTRKETQY
13	TRBV5-1	-	ASSWTTGVTDTQY
11	TRBV5-1	-	ASSLADRGGYT
12	TRBV3-1/TRBV3-2	-	ASSQMTGQETQY
14	TRBV6-5	-	ASSYSRRKGHSEAF
11	TRBV12-5	-	ASGFGPVYGYT
18	TRBV7-6	-	ASSLGFGLAGEISYNEQF
13	TRBV14	once	ASSQVGGVNEKLF
14	TRBV7-2	-	ASSQARGQSRYGYT
11	TRBV7-8	-	ASSLGRRETQY
12	TRBV18	once	ASSPGQNTGELF
13	TRBV19	-	ASTRLAGDTGELF
14	TRBV5-1	-	ASSRDRPNLSYEQY
13	TRBV19	-	ASSIGQGANYGYT
15	TRBV6-1	-	ASSEAFGQGYTDTQY
11	TRBV12-3/TRBV12-4	-	ASSLSQNTEAF
15	TRBV7-6	-	ASSSTSGAGGYNEQF
13	TRBV18	medium-sized	ASSPFVLAKNIQY
13	TRBV7-6	-	ASSSSGTGFYGYT
12	TRBV5-4	-	ASSLEPSSYEQY
12	TRBV27	-	ASSLAAGTDTQY
11	TRBV6-5	-	ASSLAVRGEAF
14	TRBV6-5	-	ASSWAGTSGGETQY
15	TRBV7-3	-	ASSLNRVGTGRGEQF
13	TRBV6-5	-	ASRGTGVVSYEQY
14	TRBV4-2	-	ASSQPSGGAAGTQY
13	TRBV5-1	-	ASTPDRGPYNEQF
12	TRBV7-3	-	ASSLGGSNTEAF
14	TRBV11-2	-	ASSPPTGTGWDGYT
12	TRBV10-1	-	ASSERVGTGELF